This T cell receptor (beta chain) was observed in a study of T cells of healthy individuals. One entry per CDR3 protein, called by TCRdb with MiXCR from the 5' RACE reads. The profile covers tens of thousands of distinct CDR3 sequences, with 5% appearing a single time and about 7.5% taken by the ten largest. Germline CDR1 MNHNS, CDR2 SASEGT. The CDR3 covers 15 residues. V shed 10 bases and J 2 bases; nucleotides not matched to a gene: 11. The sequence was collected from a female donor in good health. This chain joins TRBV6-1 and TRBJ2-3, with 8 positions matching TRBD2. In nucleotides, the CDR3 is TGTGCCATCCTTAGCGGGGCTTTTCACACAGATACGCAGTATTTT. Translated, it gives CAILSGAFHTDTQYF.